The 22 T cell receptor beta chains below all came from one sample that was sequenced in a study of T cell responses to AZD1222 COVID-19 vaccine (dated by TCRdb to the early 2020s). The library relied on the immunoSEQ multiplex PCR assay. This immuneACCESS table, as held by TCRdb, lists in-frame sequences with V and J called but not all clones. Of the missing ones, under half trace to an unresolved V gene in checked studies; the others have no known cause. Here the sample has some 190,000 clones; roughly 92% occur a single time. The leading ten clones occupy approximately 1.6% of the sample. Read against the paper, the sample's time point label means: about 28 days (+/-7) after the second vaccine dose. The sequencing here drew on peripheral blood, taken 28 days after the second AZD1222 dose. Receptors were obtained from an adult who received the AZD1222 COVID-19 vaccine.

The chain links TRBV15 to TRBJ1-4; tentative D call: TRBD1 (5 bases). CDR1 LNHNV and CDR2 YYDKDF come from the germline V gene (reference sequence). The CDR3 has 15 amino acids. The V end lost 1 base, the J end lost 5 bases, and 11 bases lay between the germline ends. The CDR3 DNA reads as TGTGCCACCAGCAGAGGGGGCGCTCGGAATGAAAAACTGTTTTTT. This translates into CATSRGGARNEKLFF.

The rearrangement links TRBV18 to TRBJ2-3; 9 bases fit TRBD2. The length of the CDR3 is 17 residues. CDR1 is KGHSH and CDR2 is LQKENI in the germline V gene. The J segment lost 4 bases and the V segment lost 1 base, leaving 9 bases of the junction unmatched. This CDR3 is CASSPRLTSGRSDTQYF. The CDR3 nucleotides read TGTGCCAGCTCACCACGACTGACTAGCGGCAGATCAGATACGCAGTATTTT.

This clone was detected only a few times. The identical CDR3 is also encoded by other nucleotide sequences in the sample. The chain joins TRBV7-3 to TRBJ2-3; TRBD1 matches 7 bases. V was pared by 5 bases and J by 0 bases, with 11 bases of the junction left unmatched. Germline CDR1 reads SGHTA; CDR2 reads FQGTGA. This CDR3 region has 17 residues. The CDR3 DNA reads as TGTGCCAGCAGCCTAAGGGCGACAGGGACAAGCACAGATACGCAGTATTTT. It translates to CASSLRATGTSTDTQYF.

The rearrangement links TRBV6-5 to TRBJ1-3; D is ambiguous. Germline V gene sequence: CDR1 MNHEY, CDR2 SVGAGI. This CDR3 region has 13 residues. With 7 bases removed from V and 4 bases from J, the gap between germline ends came to 11 bases. Here the CDR3 reads CASKQRGGNTIYF. The CDR3 DNA is TGTGCCAGCAAGCAAAGAGGAGGAAACACCATATATTTT.

The V call is TRBV9, the J call TRBJ1-5; the D gene is possibly TRBD1 (5 bases). Between the trimmed V and J ends, which lost 4 bases and 0 bases, there was a span of 14 bases. This CDR3 comprises 16 residues. The V gene's germline CDR1 is SGDLS and CDR2 YYNGEE. CDR3 loop: CASSKHPDSSNQPQHF. The CDR3 nucleotides are TGTGCCAGCAGCAAGCACCCCGACAGTAGCAATCAGCCCCAGCATTTT.

This clone was observed a single time. The V call is TRBV12-3 or TRBV12-4, the J call TRBJ2-3; no clear D gene. This CDR3 is built from 12 residues. Trimming removed 7 bases from V and 5 bases from J, with 10 bases in between. The CDR3 sequence: CASKQNLDTQYF. DNA for the CDR3: TGTGCCAGCAAACAGAACTTAGATACGCAGTATTTT.

A single count supports this clone. The chain links TRBV5-1 to TRBJ1-2, with a possible D match to TRBD1 (5 bases). Per germline, CDR1 SGHRS and CDR2 YFSETQ. V was clipped by 3 bases and J by 3 bases, with 9 bases between them. This CDR3 has 13 residues. CDR3 nucleotides: TGCGCCAGCAGCTCGGGGCAGGACTATGGCTACACCTTC. Its translation is CASSSGQDYGYTF.

This clone was seen a single time. V and J are TRBV4-1 and TRBJ2-7, with 9 bases matching TRBD2. This CDR3 region has 16 residues. CDR1 is MGHRA and CDR2 is YSYEKL in the germline V gene. J was trimmed by 6 bases and V by 0 bases; bases with no gene match: 9. For the CDR3, the DNA is TGCGCCAGCAGCCAAGAGAAGGTAGCGGGAGTCTTCGAGCAGTACTTC. It yields the protein CASSQEKVAGVFEQYF.

The V gene is TRBV7-9, the J gene TRBJ1-2; D gene unclear. CDR1 is SEHNR, CDR2 FQNEAQ, per germline (reference sequence). The CDR3 contains 13 residues. V was trimmed by 7 bases and J by 0 bases, leaving 9 bases between them. DNA for the CDR3: TGTGCCAGCACAGGTCAGGCTAACTATGGCTACACCTTC. It yields the protein CASTGQANYGYTF.

The rearrangement uses TRBV2 and TRBJ1-1; D unclear. V lost 7 bases to trimming and J lost 0 bases, with 15 bases between them. The CDR3 is 15 amino acids. Germline-derived CDR1 and CDR2 are SNHLY and FYNNEI. In nucleotides, the CDR3 is TGTGCCAGCAACCGCGTTCGAAGGATGAACACTGAAGCTTTCTTT. Translated: CASNRVRRMNTEAFF.

V usage is TRBV30 and J usage is TRBJ2-3, with a weak D call TRBD1 (6 bases). The V end was cut by 3 bases, the J end by 4 bases, with 17 bases between. The CDR3 length is 15 residues. Germline V gives CDR1 GTSNPN, CDR2 SVGIG (reference sequence). CDR3 DNA sequence: TGTGCCTGGAGAGGTGGTGGGGGCAGAGCAGATACGCAGTATTTT. Its translation: CAWRGGGGRADTQYF.

This sequence joins TRBV2 and TRBJ2-3; TRBD1 matches 9 bases. The germline V gene has CDR1 SNHLY and CDR2 FYNNEI. CDR3 length: 16 residues. With 5 bases clipped from V and 2 bases from J, the junction kept 8 bases outside the gene matches. In DNA form, the CDR3 reads TGTGCCAGCAGTCCCCGGGACAGGGCGATCACAGATACGCAGTATTTT. It is translated as CASSPRDRAITDTQYF.

This clone is a singleton in its sample. This chain links TRBV7-2 with TRBJ2-1; 10 bases are shared with TRBD2. The CDR3 has 15 amino acids. Unmatched junction bases numbered 6, after V lost 3 bases and J lost 7 bases. Germline CDR1 SGHTA, CDR2 FQGNSA. The chain's CDR3 is CASSFSGGPLNEQFF. CDR3 DNA sequence: TGTGCCAGCAGCTTTAGCGGGGGGCCATTAAATGAGCAGTTCTTC.

This clone appeared a single time. The V and J genes are TRBV27 and TRBJ2-1; 11 nucleotides line up with TRBD2. The CDR3 totals 16 residues. The germline V gene encodes CDR1 MNHEY and CDR2 SMNVEV (reference sequence). V was pared by 1 base and J by 9 bases, with 8 bases of the junction left unmatched. CDR3 sequence reads: CASSLYSGRGGSEQFF. The CDR3 nucleotides are TGTGCCAGCAGTTTATATAGCGGGAGGGGAGGGAGTGAGCAGTTCTTC.

This chain joins TRBV7-2 and TRBJ2-1; D is possibly TRBD1 (5 bases). The CDR3 is 16 residues long. In germline, CDR1 is SGHTA, CDR2 FQGNSA. Between the trimmed V and J ends, which lost 1 base and 3 bases, there was a span of 13 bases. The CDR3 nucleotides are TGTGCCAGCAGCTTAGGGGCAGGGCGAAACTACAATGAGCAGTTCTTC. This encodes CASSLGAGRNYNEQFF.

The chain couples TRBV3-1 (or the pseudogene TRBV3-2) to TRBJ2-1, with 10 bases identical to TRBD2. The CDR3 totals 16 residues. In germline, CDR1 is LGHDT, CDR2 YNNKEL (reference sequence). V shed 0 bases and J 4 bases; nucleotides not matched to a gene: 3. The CDR3 DNA reads TGTGCCAGCAGCCAAGAGCGACTAGCGGGTTACAATGAGCAGTTCTTC. Translated, it gives CASSQERLAGYNEQFF.

The chain uses TRBV4-3 and TRBJ1-3; the D gene is possibly TRBD1 (5 bases). V was clipped by 1 base and J by 3 bases, with 13 bases between them. The CDR3 covers 16 residues. Looked up from germline, CDR1 is LGHNA and CDR2 is YSLEER. The CDR3 sequence is CASSQVGGASGNTIYF. CDR3 DNA: TGCGCCAGCAGCCAAGTTGGAGGGGCAAGTGGAAACACCATATATTTT.

The genes are TRBV7-2 and TRBJ2-2, with 11 positions matching TRBD1. In germline, CDR1 is SGHTA, CDR2 FQGNSA. V lost 5 bases, J lost 6 bases, and 5 bases stayed unmatched. This CDR3 contains 15 residues. The CDR3 region has the DNA TGTGCCAGCAGCACGGACAGGGGGCTGGCCGGGGAGCTGTTTTTT. Translated: CASSTDRGLAGELFF.

The rearrangement links TRBV6-5 to TRBJ1-5, with 9 positions matching TRBD1. Germline V gene lookup returns CDR1 MNHEY and CDR2 SVGAGI. V was pared by 9 bases and J by 2 bases, with 5 bases of the junction left unmatched. CDR3 size: 14 residues. In DNA form, the CDR3 reads TGTGCCAGTCAGACAGGGGGAGGCAATCAGCCCCAGCATTTT. It is translated as CASQTGGGNQPQHF.

The chain is built from TRBV18 and TRBJ2-1; 11 positions agree with TRBD2. The CDR3 totals 19 residues. Germline lookup yields CDR1 KGHSH and CDR2 LQKENI. V dropped 2 bases and J dropped 8; count of bases not matched to a gene: 17. CDR3 residues: CASSPTYYTSGSKLHEQFF. In DNA, the CDR3 is TGTGCCAGCTCACCAACTTATTACACTAGCGGGAGTAAGTTACATGAGCAGTTCTTC.

The CDR3 DNA is TGCGCCAGCAGCCAGGTGACAGTACAGACGAAACTGTTTTTT. It encodes CASSQVTVQTKLFF. The chain employs TRBV4-1 and TRBJ1-4; D might be TRBD1 (5 bases). This CDR3 spans 14 amino acids. Trimming removed 3 bases from V and 11 bases from J, with 16 bases in between. Germline V gene data show CDR1 as MGHRA and CDR2 as YSYEKL.

The chain employs TRBV7-2 and TRBJ2-4, with D unclear. V was clipped by 1 base and J by 5 bases, with 6 bases between them. The CDR3 is made up of 13 amino acids. Germline V gene sequence: CDR1 SGHTA, CDR2 FQGNSA. Here the CDR3 reads CASSLGVQNIQYF. The CDR3 nucleotides read TGTGCCAGCAGCTTAGGGGTCCAAAACATTCAGTACTTC.